Following are 5 T cell receptor beta chains from one sample sequenced in a study of regulatory T cells in long-lasting Graves disease (dated by TCRdb to about 2021). The receptor library was made with multiplex PCR. Data came from an Illumina HiSeq 4000. TCR beta libraries were built with iRepertoire HTBI primers and Arm-PCR amplification of CDR3 regions. Using fastp at Q25 and MiXCR, TCRdb reprocessed the public reads and kept productive beta chains. One record per CDR3 amino acid sequence lists the most common genes and DNA. The sample has about 290,000 distinct CDR3 sequences on record, 20% to 25% of them singletons. 56% of the sample lies in the top ten. Explained via the paper, the time point label denotes: persistent/refractory GD, antithyroid drugs over 5 years with positive TRAb. For both TCR sequencing and RNA sequencing, RNA was extracted from PBMCs using TRIzol. The source was peripheral blood mononuclear cells (PBMCs), collected when the disease was refractory, from a patient treated with antithyroid drugs. The source of these receptors is a female donor with Graves disease.

This clonotype was seen more than once but under ten times. J is TRBJ2-7 and V is TRBV20-1; unclear D gene. Germline V lookup: CDR1 DFQATT, CDR2 SNEGSKA (reference sequence). The CDR3 has 14 amino acids. Trimming stripped 1 base from V and 2 bases from J, with 12 bases between. The CDR3 DNA sequence: TGCAGTGCTAGAGTCGGCCGGGCGACCTACGAGCAGTACTTC. This translates into CSARVGRATYEQYF.

This clonotype appeared a few times. The chain employs TRBV3-1 and TRBJ2-7, with TRBD1 as a possible D gene (5 bases). The germline CDR1 and CDR2 sequences are LGHDT and YNNKEL (reference sequence). This CDR3 has 17 residues. V was clipped by 1 base and J by 1 base, with 17 bases between them. In DNA form, the CDR3 reads TGTGCCAGCAGCCAAGGCTGGGGCGCGGTCCTATCCTACGAGCAGTACTTC. As protein: CASSQGWGAVLSYEQYF.

The gene calls are TRBV20-1 and TRBJ1-2, with 8 bases matching TRBD1. The V gene end was trimmed by 5 bases and the J gene end by 2 bases; junction bases not matched to a gene: 4. This CDR3 has 13 residues. The germline gives CDR1 DFQATT, CDR2 SNEGSKA (reference sequence). CDR3 sequence: CSAADRVNYGYTF. DNA for the CDR3: TGCAGTGCTGCGGACAGGGTGAACTATGGCTACACCTTC.

This clonotype was seen a handful of times. The chain couples TRBV6-1 to TRBJ1-1; tentatively, D is TRBD1 (5 bases). Germline loops: CDR1 MNHNS, CDR2 SASEGT. The CDR3 runs 12 residues. V was trimmed by 8 bases and J by 3 bases, leaving 10 bases between them. CDR3 amino acids: CASSTEDTEAFF. CDR3 DNA sequence: TGTGCCAGCTCGACAGAAGACACTGAAGCTTTCTTT.

The genes are TRBV20-1 and TRBJ1-2; possibly TRBD1 for D (6 bases). Trimming took 3 bases from V and 2 from J, leaving 13 bases between them. The CDR3 spans 14 residues. In germline, CDR1 is DFQATT, CDR2 SNEGSKA (reference sequence). CDR3 amino acids: CSARVLQGNYGYTF. The DNA for the CDR3 is TGCAGTGCTAGGGTTCTTCAGGGGAACTATGGCTACACCTTC.